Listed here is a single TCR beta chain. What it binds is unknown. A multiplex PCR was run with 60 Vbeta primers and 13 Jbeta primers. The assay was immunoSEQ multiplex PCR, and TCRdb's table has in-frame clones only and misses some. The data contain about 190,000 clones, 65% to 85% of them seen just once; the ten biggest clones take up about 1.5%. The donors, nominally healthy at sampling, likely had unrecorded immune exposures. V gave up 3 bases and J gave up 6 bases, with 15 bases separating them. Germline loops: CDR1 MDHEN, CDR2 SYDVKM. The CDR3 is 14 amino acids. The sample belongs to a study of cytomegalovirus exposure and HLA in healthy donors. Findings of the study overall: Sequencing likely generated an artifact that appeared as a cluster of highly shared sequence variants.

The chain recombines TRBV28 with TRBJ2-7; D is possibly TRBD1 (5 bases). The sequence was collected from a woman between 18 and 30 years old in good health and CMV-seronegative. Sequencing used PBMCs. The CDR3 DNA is TGTGCCAGCAGTTTTTCAGGCAGGGCGCGCGAGCAGTACTTC. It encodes CASSFSGRAREQYF.